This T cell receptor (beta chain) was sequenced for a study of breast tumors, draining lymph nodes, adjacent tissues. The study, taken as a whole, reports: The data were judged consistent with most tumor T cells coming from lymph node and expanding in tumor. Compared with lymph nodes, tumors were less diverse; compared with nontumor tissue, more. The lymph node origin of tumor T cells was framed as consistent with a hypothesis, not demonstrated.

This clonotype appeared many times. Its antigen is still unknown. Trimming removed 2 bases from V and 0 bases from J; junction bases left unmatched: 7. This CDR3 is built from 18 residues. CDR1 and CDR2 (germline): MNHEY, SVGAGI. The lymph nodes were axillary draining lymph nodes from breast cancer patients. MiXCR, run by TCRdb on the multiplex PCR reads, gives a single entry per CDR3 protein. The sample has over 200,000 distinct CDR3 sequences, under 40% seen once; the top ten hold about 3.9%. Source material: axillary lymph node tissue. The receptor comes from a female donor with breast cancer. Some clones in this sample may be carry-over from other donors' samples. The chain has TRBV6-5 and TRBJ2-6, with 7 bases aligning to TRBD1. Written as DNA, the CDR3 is TGTGCCAGCAGTTACCGTCCCGGGACAGTCTCTGGGGCCAACGTCCTGACTTTC. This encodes CASSYRPGTVSGANVLTF.